Listed below are T cell receptor beta chains from one sample, sequenced in a study of cytomegalovirus exposure and HLA in healthy donors. The assay was immunoSEQ multiplex PCR, and TCRdb's table has in-frame clones only and misses some. Found here are 160,000 or so clones, around 85% of them singletons; the top ten hold about 4.5%. The material sequenced was PBMCs. The receptors were gathered from a man between 40 and 49 years old in good health and CMV-seronegative. Each CDR3 is given with its conserved first and last residue. Each record gives: CDR3 DNA, CDR3 protein, J gene, clone size, V gene, D gene. The D gene is left open where the match is weak. Size is omitted from some rows. Given values are once, few, many or a class for expanded clones.

CDR3nt: TGTGCCAGCAGTCCCCGGGACAACTACTACGAGCAGTACTTC
CDR3aa: CASSPRDNYYEQYF
j_gene: TRBJ2-7
abundance: -
v_gene: TRBV6-6
d_gene: -

CDR3nt: TGTGCCAGCAGCTTCTCAGTCCAAGAGACCCAGTACTTC
CDR3aa: CASSFSVQETQYF
j_gene: TRBJ2-5
abundance: once
v_gene: TRBV7-3
d_gene: -

CDR3nt: TGTGCCAGCAGCCTACGGACTAGCGGGGGGTCTTACAATGAGCAGTTCTTC
CDR3aa: CASSLRTSGGSYNEQFF
j_gene: TRBJ2-1
abundance: -
v_gene: TRBV7-2
d_gene: TRBD2

CDR3nt: TGTGCCAGCAGTTACGGGCGAGCAAATGAGCAGTTCTTC
CDR3aa: CASSYGRANEQFF
j_gene: TRBJ2-1
abundance: once
v_gene: TRBV6-6
d_gene: -

CDR3nt: TGTGCCAGCAGCTTACAGCGGGAGTACAATGAGCAGTTCTTC
CDR3aa: CASSLQREYNEQFF
j_gene: TRBJ2-1
abundance: few
v_gene: TRBV7-2
d_gene: TRBD2

CDR3nt: TGTGCCAGTCATACGGGACACCCCCGGGAGACCCAGTACTTC
CDR3aa: CASHTGHPRETQYF
j_gene: TRBJ2-5
abundance: -
v_gene: TRBV21-1
d_gene: -

CDR3nt: TGTGCCAGCAGCGTACGGGGGGGCCCCAATGAGCAGTTCTTC
CDR3aa: CASSVRGGPNEQFF
j_gene: TRBJ2-1
abundance: once
v_gene: TRBV9
d_gene: TRBD2

CDR3nt: TGTGCCATCAGCCGGACAGGGGACACAGATACGCAGTATTTT
CDR3aa: CAISRTGDTDTQYF
j_gene: TRBJ2-3
abundance: -
v_gene: TRBV10-3
d_gene: TRBD1

CDR3nt: TGTGCCAGCAGCTGGGACTTCACAGATACGCAGTATTTT
CDR3aa: CASSWDFTDTQYF
j_gene: TRBJ2-3
abundance: -
v_gene: TRBV11-3
d_gene: -

CDR3nt: TGTGCCAGCAGTTTGACAGGGCTTTACAATGAGCAGTTCTTC
CDR3aa: CASSLTGLYNEQFF
j_gene: TRBJ2-1
abundance: -
v_gene: TRBV28
d_gene: TRBD1

CDR3nt: TGTGCCAGCAGCCCACCGACTAGGGGCGGCAAGACCCAGTACTTC
CDR3aa: CASSPPTRGGKTQYF
j_gene: TRBJ2-5
abundance: few
v_gene: TRBV13
d_gene: -

CDR3nt: TGTGCCAGCGGAACAGGGGCCAATTTAGAGACCCAGTACTTC
CDR3aa: CASGTGANLETQYF
j_gene: TRBJ2-5
abundance: -
v_gene: TRBV2
d_gene: TRBD1

CDR3nt: TGTGCCAGCAGTTACGGGGCAGGGAGGATTAATGAAAAACTGTTTTTT
CDR3aa: CASSYGAGRINEKLFF
j_gene: TRBJ1-4
abundance: -
v_gene: TRBV6-6
d_gene: -

CDR3nt: TGTGCCAGCAGGGCGTCAACAGGGCGGGACACTGAAGCTTTCTTT
CDR3aa: CASRASTGRDTEAFF
j_gene: TRBJ1-1
abundance: -
v_gene: TRBV5-4
d_gene: -

CDR3nt: TGTGCCAGTAGTGCATCGGCAGGGCCTGGCTACGAGCAGTACTTC
CDR3aa: CASSASAGPGYEQYF
j_gene: TRBJ2-7
abundance: -
v_gene: TRBV19
d_gene: -

CDR3nt: TGTGCCAGCAGCTTAGGGTTGGGAGAAGATACGCAGTATTTT
CDR3aa: CASSLGLGEDTQYF
j_gene: TRBJ2-3
abundance: -
v_gene: TRBV7-6
d_gene: -